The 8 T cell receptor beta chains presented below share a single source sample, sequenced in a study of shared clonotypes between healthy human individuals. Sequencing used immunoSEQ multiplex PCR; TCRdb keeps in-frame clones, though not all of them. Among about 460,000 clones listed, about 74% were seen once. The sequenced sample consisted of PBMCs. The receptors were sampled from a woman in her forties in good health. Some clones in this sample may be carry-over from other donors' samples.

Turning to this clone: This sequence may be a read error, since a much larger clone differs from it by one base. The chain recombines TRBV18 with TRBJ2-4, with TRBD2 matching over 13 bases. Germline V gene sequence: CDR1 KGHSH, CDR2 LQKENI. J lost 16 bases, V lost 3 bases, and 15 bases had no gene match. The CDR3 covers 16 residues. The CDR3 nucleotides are TGTGCCAGCTCACCCGTTACTAGCGGGAGGGCCGGGAAAACTTACTTC. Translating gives CASSPVTSGRAGKTYF.

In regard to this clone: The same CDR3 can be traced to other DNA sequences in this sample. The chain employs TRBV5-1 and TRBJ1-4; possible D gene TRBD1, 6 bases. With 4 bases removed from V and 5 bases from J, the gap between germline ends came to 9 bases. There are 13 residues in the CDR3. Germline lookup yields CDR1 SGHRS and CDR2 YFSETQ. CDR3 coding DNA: TGCGCCAGCAGCCCGGACAGAAATGAAAAACTGTTTTTT. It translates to CASSPDRNEKLFF.

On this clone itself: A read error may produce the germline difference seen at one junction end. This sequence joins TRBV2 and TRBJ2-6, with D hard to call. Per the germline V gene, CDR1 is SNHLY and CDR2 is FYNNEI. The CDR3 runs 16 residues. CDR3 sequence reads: CASSEGWYSGANVLTF. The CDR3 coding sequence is TGTGCCAGCAGCGAAGGGTGGTACTCTGGGGCCAACGTCCTGACTTTC. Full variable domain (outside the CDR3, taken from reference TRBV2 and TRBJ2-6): EPEVTQTPSHQVTQMGQEVILRCVPISNHLYFYWYRQILGQKVEFLVSFYNNEISEKSEIFDDQFSVERPDGSNFTLKIRSTKLEDSAMYFCASSEGWYSGANVLTFGAGSRLTVL.

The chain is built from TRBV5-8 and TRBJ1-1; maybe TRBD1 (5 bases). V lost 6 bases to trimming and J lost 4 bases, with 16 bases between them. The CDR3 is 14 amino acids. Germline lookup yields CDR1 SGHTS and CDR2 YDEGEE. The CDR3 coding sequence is TGTGCCAGCAACACGGAGGGGAGATTCACTGAAGCTTTCTTT. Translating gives CASNTEGRFTEAFF. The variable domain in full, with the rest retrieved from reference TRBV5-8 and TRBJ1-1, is EAGVTQSPTHLIKTRGQQATLRCSPISGHTSVYWYQQALGLGLQFLLWYDEGEERNRGNFPPRFSGRQFPNYSSELNVNALELEDSALYLCASNTEGRFTEAFFGQGTRLTVV.

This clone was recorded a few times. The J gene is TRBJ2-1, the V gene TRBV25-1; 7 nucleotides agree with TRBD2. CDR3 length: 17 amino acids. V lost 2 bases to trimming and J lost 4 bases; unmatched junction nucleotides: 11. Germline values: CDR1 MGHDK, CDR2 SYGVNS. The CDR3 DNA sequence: TGTGCCAGCAGTGAAGAGCGGGCGAGGGAGGGGTACAATGAGCAGTTCTTC. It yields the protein CASSEERAREGYNEQFF.

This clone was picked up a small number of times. CDR3 nucleotide sequence: TGTGCCGCGTGGGGGTGGGTCTCAGATACGCAGTATTTT. It translates to CAAWGWVSDTQYF. The V and J genes are TRBV30 and TRBJ2-3; D tentatively reads TRBD1 or TRBD2 (5 bases each). The CDR3 is 13 amino acids. The germline CDR1 and CDR2 sequences are GTSNPN and SVGIG (reference sequence). The V and J ends lost 8 bases and 4 bases respectively, with 16 bases between them.

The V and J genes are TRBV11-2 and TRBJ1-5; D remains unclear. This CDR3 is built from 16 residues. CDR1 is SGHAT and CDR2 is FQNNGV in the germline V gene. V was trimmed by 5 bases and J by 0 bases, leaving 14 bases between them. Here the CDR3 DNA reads TGTGCCAGCAGCCCTCTTGGAGGAACTAGCAATCAGCCCCAGCATTTT. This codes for CASSPLGGTSNQPQHF.

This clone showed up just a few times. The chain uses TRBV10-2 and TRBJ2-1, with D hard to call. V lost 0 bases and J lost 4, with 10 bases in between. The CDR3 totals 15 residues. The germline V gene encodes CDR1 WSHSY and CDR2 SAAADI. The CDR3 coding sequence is TGCGCCAGCAGTGAGTCTGTCGGTACTTACAATGAGCAGTTCTTC. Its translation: CASSESVGTYNEQFF.